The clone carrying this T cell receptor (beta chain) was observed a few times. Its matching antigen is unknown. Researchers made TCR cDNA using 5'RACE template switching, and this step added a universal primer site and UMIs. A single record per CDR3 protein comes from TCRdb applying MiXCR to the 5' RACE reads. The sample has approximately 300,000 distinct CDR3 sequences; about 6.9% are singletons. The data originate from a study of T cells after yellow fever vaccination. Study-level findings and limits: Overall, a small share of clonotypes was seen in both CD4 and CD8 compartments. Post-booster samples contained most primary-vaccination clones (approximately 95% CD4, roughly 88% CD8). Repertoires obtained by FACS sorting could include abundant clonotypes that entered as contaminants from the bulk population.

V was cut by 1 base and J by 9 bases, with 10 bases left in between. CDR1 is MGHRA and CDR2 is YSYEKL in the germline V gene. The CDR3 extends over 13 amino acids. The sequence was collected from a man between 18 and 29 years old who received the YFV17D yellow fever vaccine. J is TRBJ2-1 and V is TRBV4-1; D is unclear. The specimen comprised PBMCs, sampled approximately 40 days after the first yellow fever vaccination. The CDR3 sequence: CASSQGAGGEQFF. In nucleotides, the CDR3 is TGCGCCAGCAGCCAAGGGGCCGGCGGTGAGCAGTTCTTC.